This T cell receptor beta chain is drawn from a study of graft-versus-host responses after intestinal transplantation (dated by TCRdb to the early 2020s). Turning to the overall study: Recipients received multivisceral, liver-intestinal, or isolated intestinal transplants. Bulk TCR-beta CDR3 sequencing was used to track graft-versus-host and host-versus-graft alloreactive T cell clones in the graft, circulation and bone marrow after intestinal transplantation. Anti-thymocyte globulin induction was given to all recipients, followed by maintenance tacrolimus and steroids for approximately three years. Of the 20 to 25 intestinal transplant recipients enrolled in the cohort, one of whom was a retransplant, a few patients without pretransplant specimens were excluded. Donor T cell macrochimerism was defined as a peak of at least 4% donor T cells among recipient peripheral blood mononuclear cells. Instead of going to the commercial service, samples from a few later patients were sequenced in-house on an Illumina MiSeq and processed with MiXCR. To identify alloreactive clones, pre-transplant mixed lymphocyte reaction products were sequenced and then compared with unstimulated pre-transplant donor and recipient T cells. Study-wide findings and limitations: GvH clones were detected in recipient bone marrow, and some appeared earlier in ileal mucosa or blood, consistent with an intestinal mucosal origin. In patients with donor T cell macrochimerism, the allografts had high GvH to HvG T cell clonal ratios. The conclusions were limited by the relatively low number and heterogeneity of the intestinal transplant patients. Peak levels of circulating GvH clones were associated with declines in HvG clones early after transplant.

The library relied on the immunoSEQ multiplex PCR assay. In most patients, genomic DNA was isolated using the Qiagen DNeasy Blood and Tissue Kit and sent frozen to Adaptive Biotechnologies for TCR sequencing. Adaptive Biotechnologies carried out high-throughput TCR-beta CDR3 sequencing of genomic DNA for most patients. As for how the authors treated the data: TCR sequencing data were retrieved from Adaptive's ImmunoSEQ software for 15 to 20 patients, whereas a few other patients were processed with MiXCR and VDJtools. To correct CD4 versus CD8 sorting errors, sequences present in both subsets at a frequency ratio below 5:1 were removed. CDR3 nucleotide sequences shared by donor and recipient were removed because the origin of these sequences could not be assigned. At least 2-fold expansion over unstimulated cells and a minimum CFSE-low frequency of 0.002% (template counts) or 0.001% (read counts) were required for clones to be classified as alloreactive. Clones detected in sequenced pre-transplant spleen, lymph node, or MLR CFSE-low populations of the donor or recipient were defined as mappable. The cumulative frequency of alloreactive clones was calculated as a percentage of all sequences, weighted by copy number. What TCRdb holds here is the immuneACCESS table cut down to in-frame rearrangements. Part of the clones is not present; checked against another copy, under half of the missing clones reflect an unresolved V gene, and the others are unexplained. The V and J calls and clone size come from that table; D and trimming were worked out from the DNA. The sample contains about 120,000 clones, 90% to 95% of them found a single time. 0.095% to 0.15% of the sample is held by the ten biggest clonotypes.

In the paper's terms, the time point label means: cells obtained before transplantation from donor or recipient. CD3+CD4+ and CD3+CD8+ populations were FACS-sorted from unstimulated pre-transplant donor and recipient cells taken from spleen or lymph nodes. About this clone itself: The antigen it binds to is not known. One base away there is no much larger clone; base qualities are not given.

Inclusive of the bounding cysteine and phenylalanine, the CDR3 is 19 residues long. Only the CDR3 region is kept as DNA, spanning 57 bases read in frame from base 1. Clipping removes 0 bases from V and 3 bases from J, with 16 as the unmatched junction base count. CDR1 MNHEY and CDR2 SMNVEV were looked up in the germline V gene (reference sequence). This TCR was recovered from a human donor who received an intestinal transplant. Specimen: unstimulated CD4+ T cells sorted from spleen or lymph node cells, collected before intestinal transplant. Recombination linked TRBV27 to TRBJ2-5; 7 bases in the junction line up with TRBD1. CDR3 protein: CASSLSSKRGQNFKETQYF. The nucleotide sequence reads TGTGCCAGCAGTTTATCGAGTAAGAGGGGACAGAACTTTAAAGAGACCCAGTACTTC.